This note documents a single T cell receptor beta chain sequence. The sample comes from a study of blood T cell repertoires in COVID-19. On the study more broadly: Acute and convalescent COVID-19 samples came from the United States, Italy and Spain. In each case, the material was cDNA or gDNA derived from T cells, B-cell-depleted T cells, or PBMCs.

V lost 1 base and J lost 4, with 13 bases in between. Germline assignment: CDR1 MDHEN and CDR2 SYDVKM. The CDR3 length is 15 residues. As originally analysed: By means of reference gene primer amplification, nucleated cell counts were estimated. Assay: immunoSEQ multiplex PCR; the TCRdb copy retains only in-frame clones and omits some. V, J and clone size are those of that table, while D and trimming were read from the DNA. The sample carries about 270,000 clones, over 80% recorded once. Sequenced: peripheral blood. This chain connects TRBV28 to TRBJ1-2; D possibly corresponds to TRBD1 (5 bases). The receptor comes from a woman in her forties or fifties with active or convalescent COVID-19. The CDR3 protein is CASSLFRRVAYGYTF. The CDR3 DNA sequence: TGTGCCAGCAGTTTATTTCGCAGGGTCGCCTATGGCTACACCTTC.